This TCR beta chain was observed in a study of T-cell reconstitution after alpha-beta-depleted transplantation in children. This clonotype has only a few counts. A much larger clone differs by one base, so this may be a read error. As it was prepared, the TCRbeta library received unique molecular identifiers. One entry per CDR3 protein, called by TCRdb with MiXCR from the PCR reads. This sample has about 230,000 distinct CDR3 sequences; 9.7% occur once, and the top ten carry less than 6%. The CDR3 is made up of 13 amino acids. V lost 6 bases to trimming and J lost 1 base, with 9 bases between them. The source is a human donor who donated a stem cell graft to a child with SCID. Here the sequenced sample was PBMCs from the stem cell graft donor, taken from the stem cell graft. The chain recombines TRBV12-3 or TRBV12-4 with TRBJ1-1; D gene ambiguous. CDR3 sequence: CASRRTANTEAFF. The CDR3 DNA reads as TGTGCCAGCAGAAGGACGGCGAACACTGAAGCTTTCTTT.